This is a list of T cell receptor beta chains from one sample in a study of cytomegalovirus exposure and HLA in healthy donors. Here immunoSEQ multiplex PCR was the method, and the copy in TCRdb shows in-frame clones only, minus some. The data hold about 140,000 clones, with around 75% observed a single time. Sequencing used PBMCs. These TCRs come from a man aged 60 to 69 in good health and CMV-seronegative. Both conserved end residues are part of each CDR3. Each record gives: V gene, CDR3 length, CDR3 protein.

>TRBV9|15
CASSVGWGGGTEAFF
>TRBV27|18
CASSPGTHSVVAGAEQFF
>TRBV30|12
CAGETGADTIYF
>TRBV29-1|14
CSVERLLSTDTQYF
>TRBV7-2|14
CASRLDRANTEAFF
>TRBV29-1|13
CSVEGGQDYGYTF
>TRBV6-1|13
CAISESLSRGYTF
>TRBV10-3|16
CAISESGTVNTGELFF
>TRBV9|14
CASNQREMEETQYF
>TRBV9|15
CASSVGTSGQETQYF
>TRBV15|18
CATSRDYTGAGPNEKLFF
>TRBV27|18
CASSLGSRSWRELKEQYF
>TRBV4-1|16
CASSARLDSGDHEQYF
>TRBV5-6|15
CASRAFGLATDTQYF
>TRBV5-1|15
CASSSTGLRNTEAFF
>TRBV5-4|14
CASSLARGPNIQYF
>TRBV28|14
CASSLSGSNTEAFF
>TRBV2|14
CASTPGQGAWEQYF
>TRBV9|15
CASSSPLAGGETQYF
>TRBV30|10
CAWLYTGYTF
>TRBV5-4|13
CASSPQATDTQYF
>TRBV4-3|14
CASSQDGLAGEQYF
>TRBV25-1|15
CASSLSDREGGGYTF
>TRBV7-8|16
CASSPNPTATSGEQYF
>TRBV25-1|12
CASSFHYNEQFF
>TRBV12-5|18
CASGSGLAGPMGTGELFF
>TRBV9|14
CASTRGISSYEQYF
>TRBV7-6|20
CASSVGRTALGPLVNTEAFF
>TRBV7-3|13
CASSLIGGETQYF
>TRBV5-1|14
CASSLQRSTGELFF
>TRBV10-2|15
CASVAQTGSNSPLHF
>TRBV7-3|14
CASSRTSGDNEQFF
>TRBV15|14
CATSKDRGEETQYF
>TRBV7-8|13
CASSIGGGYEQYF
>TRBV30|13
CAWSVLRETEAFF
>TRBV11-3|12
CASSPGRNEQYF
>TRBV2|16
CASSEGGQGEQYGYTF
>TRBV9|15
CASSVDSGGNNEQFF
>TRBV4-1|17
CASSQAGGGEKTDTQYF
>TRBV5-4|14
CASSLGLVGDGYTF
>TRBV28|13
CASSTPTRETQYF
>TRBV10-1|14
CASSDPRYQETQYF
>TRBV28|15
CASSSTGETNEKLFF
>TRBV28|14
CASRGSGTVYEQYF
>TRBV29-1|11
CSAHRGFEQYF
>TRBV2|16
CASNGLAGTTNDEQFF
>TRBV5-1|14
CASSLAATSYEQYF
>TRBV7-9|19
CASSTIGTGGPVSGNTIYF